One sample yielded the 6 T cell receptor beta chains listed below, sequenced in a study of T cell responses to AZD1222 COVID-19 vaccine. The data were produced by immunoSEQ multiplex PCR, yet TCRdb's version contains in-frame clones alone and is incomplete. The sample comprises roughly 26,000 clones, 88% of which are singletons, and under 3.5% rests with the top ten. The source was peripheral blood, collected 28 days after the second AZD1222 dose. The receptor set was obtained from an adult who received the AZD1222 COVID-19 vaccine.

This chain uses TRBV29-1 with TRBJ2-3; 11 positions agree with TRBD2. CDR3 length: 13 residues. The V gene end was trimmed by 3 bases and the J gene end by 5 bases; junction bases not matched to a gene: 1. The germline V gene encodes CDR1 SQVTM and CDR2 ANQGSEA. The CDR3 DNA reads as TGCAGCGTTGATAGCGGGGGGGGAGATACGCAGTATTTT. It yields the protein CSVDSGGGDTQYF.

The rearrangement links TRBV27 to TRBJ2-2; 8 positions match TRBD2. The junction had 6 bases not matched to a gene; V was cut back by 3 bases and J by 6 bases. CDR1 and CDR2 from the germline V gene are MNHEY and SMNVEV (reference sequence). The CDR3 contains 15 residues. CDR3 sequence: CASSFSGGAAGELFF. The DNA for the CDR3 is TGTGCCAGCAGTTTTTCCGGGGGGGCTGCCGGGGAGCTGTTTTTT.

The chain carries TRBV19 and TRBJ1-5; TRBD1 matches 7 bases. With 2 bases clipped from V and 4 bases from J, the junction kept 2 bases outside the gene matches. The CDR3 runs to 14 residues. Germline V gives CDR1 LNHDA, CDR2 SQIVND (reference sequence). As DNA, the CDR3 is TGTGCCAGTAGTATACGGGACAGAAATCAGCCCCAGCATTTT. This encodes CASSIRDRNQPQHF.

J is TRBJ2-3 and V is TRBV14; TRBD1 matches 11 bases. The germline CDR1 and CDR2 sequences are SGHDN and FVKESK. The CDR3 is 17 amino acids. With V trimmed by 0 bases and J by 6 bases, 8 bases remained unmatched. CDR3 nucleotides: TGTGCCAGCAGCCAAGACCGGGGACAGGGGGTCCAGGATACGCAGTATTTT. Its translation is CASSQDRGQGVQDTQYF.

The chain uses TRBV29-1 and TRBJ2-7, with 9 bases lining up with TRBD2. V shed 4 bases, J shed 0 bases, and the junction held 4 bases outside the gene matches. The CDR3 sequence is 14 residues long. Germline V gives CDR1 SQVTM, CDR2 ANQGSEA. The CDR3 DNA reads TGCAGCGTTGTAGCGGGGGCCACCTCCTACGAGCAGTACTTC. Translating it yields CSVVAGATSYEQYF.

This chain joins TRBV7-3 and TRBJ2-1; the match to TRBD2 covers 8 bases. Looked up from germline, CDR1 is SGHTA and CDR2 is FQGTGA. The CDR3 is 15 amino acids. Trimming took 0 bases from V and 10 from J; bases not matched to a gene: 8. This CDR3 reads CASSLTSGVVGEQFF. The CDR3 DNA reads TGTGCCAGCAGCTTAACTAGCGGGGTTGTAGGAGAGCAGTTCTTC. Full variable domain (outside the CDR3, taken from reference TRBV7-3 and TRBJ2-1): GAGVSQTPSNKVTEKGKYVELRCDPISGHTALYWYRQSLGQGPEFLIYFQGTGAADDSGLPNDRFFAVRPEGSVSTLKIQRTERGDSAVYLCASSLTSGVVGEQFFGPGTRLTVL.